The 4 T cell receptor beta chains below come from one sample, sequenced in a study of cytomegalovirus exposure and HLA in healthy donors. Use of 60 Vbeta and 13 Jbeta primers characterized the PCR. Data came from immunoSEQ multiplex PCR; TCRdb stores just in-frame clones and leaves some out. The sample has around 140,000 clones; around 73% are singletons. The sequenced sample consisted of PBMCs. Source of these receptors: a female donor in good health and CMV-seronegative.

This clone was counted at least ten times. The rearrangement uses TRBV27 and TRBJ1-1; D remains unclear. Per the germline V gene, CDR1 is MNHEY and CDR2 is SMNVEV (reference sequence). Trimming removed 3 bases from V and 1 base from J, with 9 bases in between. CDR3 length: 14 amino acids. The CDR3: CASSFLAGNTEAFF. The CDR3 DNA sequence: TGTGCCAGCAGTTTTCTGGCGGGGAACACTGAAGCTTTCTTT.

This chain links TRBV7-2 with TRBJ2-2; no clear D. Germline lookup yields CDR1 SGHTA and CDR2 FQGNSA. Trimming left V 7 bases short and J 4 bases short, with 7 bases between. The CDR3 is made up of 12 amino acids. CDR3 region: CASTYGTGELFF. CDR3 nucleotide sequence: TGTGCCAGCACTTACGGCACCGGGGAGCTGTTTTTT.

The chain carries TRBV9 and TRBJ1-3, with D perhaps TRBD1 (5 bases). This CDR3 comprises 16 residues. The germline V gene encodes CDR1 SGDLS and CDR2 YYNGEE. V lost 0 bases and J lost 2, with 12 bases in between. The CDR3 reads CASSVDPRGAGNTIYF. CDR3 nucleotides: TGTGCCAGCAGCGTAGATCCACGGGGGGCTGGAAACACCATATATTTT.

The rearrangement links TRBV30 to TRBJ2-4; D might be TRBD1 (6 bases). The germline V and J ends were trimmed by 0 bases and 8 bases, with 11 bases remaining between them. Per germline, CDR1 GTSNPN and CDR2 SVGIG (reference sequence). The CDR3 loop spans 13 amino acids. This CDR3 is CAWSVQGTDIQYF. DNA of the CDR3: TGTGCCTGGAGTGTACAGGGAACGGACATTCAGTACTTC.